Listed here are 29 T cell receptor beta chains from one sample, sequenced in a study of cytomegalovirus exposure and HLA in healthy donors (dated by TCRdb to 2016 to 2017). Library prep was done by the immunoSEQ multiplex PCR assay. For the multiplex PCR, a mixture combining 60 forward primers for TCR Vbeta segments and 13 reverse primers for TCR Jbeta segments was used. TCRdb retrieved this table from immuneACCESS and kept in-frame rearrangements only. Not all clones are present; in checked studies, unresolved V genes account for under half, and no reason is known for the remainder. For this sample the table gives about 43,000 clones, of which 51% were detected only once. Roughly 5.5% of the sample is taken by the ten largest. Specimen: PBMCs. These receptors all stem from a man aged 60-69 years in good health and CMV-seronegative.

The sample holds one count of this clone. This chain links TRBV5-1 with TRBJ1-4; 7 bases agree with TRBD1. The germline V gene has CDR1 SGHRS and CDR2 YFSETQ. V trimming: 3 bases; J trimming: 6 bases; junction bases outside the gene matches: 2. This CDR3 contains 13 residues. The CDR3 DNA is TGCGCCAGCAGCTACGGGACAGATGAAAAACTGTTTTTT. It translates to CASSYGTDEKLFF. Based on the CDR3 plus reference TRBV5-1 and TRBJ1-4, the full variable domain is KAGVTQTPRYLIKTRGQQVTLSCSPISGHRSVSWYQQTPGQGLQFLFEYFSETQRNKGNFPGRFSGRQFSNSRSEMNVSTLELGDSALYLCASSYGTDEKLFFGSGTQLSVL.

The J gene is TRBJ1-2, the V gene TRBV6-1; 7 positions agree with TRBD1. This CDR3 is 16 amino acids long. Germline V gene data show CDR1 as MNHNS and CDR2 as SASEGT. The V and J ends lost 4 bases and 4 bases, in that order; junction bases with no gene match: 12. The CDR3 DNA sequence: TGTGCCAGCAGTGGGATTGACAGGGACGGAGGCTATGGCTACACCTTC. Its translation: CASSGIDRDGGYGYTF.

The CDR3 is CAWTRGGSSYEQYF. DNA of the CDR3: TGTGCCTGGACCCGGGGGGGGAGCTCCTACGAGCAGTACTTC. V is TRBV30 and J is TRBJ2-7, with TRBD2 matching 8 bases. With V trimmed by 4 bases and J by 0 bases, 5 bases remained unmatched. The CDR3 totals 14 residues. CDR1 and CDR2 (germline): GTSNPN, SVGIG (reference sequence).

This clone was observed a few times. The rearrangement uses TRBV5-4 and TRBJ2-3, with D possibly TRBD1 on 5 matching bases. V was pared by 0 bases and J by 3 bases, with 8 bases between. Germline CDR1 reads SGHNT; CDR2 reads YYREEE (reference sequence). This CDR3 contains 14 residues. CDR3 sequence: CASSLGRQTDTQYF. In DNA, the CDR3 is TGTGCCAGCAGCTTGGGCAGACAGACAGATACGCAGTATTTT.

Here the CDR3 reads CASSVTQGPAEAFF. CDR3 nucleotide sequence: TGTGCCAGCAGCGTAACCCAGGGCCCCGCTGAAGCTTTCTTT. J is TRBJ1-1 and V is TRBV9, with D perhaps matching TRBD1 (5 bases). Germline CDR1 and CDR2: SGDLS and YYNGEE. Deletions cut 1 base from V and 6 bases from J, with 13 bases between. This CDR3 has 14 amino acids.

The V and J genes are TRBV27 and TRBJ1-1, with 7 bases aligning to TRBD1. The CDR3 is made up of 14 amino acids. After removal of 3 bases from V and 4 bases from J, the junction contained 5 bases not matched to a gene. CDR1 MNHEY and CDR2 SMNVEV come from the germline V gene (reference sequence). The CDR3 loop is CASSFRAGGTEAFF. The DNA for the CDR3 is TGTGCCAGCAGTTTCCGCGCAGGGGGCACTGAAGCTTTCTTT.

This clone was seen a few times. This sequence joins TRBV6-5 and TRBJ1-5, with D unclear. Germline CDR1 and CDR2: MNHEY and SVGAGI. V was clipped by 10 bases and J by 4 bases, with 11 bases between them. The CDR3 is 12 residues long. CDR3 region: CATATGNQPQHF. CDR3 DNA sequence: TGTGCCACCGCCACGGGGAATCAGCCCCAGCATTTT.

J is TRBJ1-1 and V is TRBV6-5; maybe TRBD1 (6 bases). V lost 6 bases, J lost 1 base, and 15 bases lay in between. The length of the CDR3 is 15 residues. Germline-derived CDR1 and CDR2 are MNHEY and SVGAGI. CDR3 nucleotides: TGTGCCAGCAGGCCTACCGGGACAACGAACACTGAAGCTTTCTTT. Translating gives CASRPTGTTNTEAFF.

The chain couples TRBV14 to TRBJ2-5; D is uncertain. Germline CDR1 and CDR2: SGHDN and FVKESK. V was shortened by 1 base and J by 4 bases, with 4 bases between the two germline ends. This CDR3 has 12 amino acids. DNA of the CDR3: TGTGCCAGCAGCCAAGTATTAGAGACCCAGTACTTC. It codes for CASSQVLETQYF.

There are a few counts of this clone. Written as DNA, the CDR3 is TGCGCCAGCAGCCAAGATCCGGGGGGGTACGAGCAGTACTTC. It encodes CASSQDPGGYEQYF. The chain couples TRBV4-3 to TRBJ2-7, with 8 bases matching TRBD2. V lost 0 bases to trimming and J lost 4 bases; unmatched junction nucleotides: 2. CDR3 length: 14 amino acids. Germline V gene sequence: CDR1 LGHNA, CDR2 YSLEER.

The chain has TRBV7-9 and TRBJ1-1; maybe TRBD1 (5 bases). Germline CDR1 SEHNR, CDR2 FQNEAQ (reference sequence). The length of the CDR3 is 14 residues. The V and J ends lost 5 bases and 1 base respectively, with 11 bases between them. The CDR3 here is CASSLQVSNTEAFF. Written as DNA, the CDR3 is TGTGCCAGCAGCCTACAGGTCTCGAACACTGAAGCTTTCTTT.

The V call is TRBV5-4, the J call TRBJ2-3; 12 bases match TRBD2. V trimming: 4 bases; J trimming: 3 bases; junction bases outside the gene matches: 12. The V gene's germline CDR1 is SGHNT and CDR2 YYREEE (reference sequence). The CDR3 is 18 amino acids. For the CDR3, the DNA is TGTGCCAGCAGCCCCCGTAGGGCTAGCGGGAGGGGAACAGATACGCAGTATTTT. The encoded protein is CASSPRRASGRGTDTQYF.

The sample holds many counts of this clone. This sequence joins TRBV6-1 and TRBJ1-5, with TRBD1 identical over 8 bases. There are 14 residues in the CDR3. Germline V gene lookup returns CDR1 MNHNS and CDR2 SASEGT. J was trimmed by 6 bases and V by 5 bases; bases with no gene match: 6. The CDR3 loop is CASSPSGGFQPQHF. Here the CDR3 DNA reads TGTGCCAGCAGTCCCTCAGGGGGCTTTCAGCCCCAGCATTTT.

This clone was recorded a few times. The CDR3 DNA reads as TGCAGCGTTGAAGGTCGCCGGGACAGGGGGCCGATTGAGCAGTACTTC. This sequence encodes CSVEGRRDRGPIEQYF. The V gene is TRBV29-1, the J gene TRBJ2-7; TRBD1 aligns across 12 bases. With 1 base clipped from V and 7 bases from J, the junction kept 11 bases outside the gene matches. The CDR3 contains 16 residues. Germline CDR1 and CDR2: SQVTM and ANQGSEA.

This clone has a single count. CDR3 nucleotides: TGTGCCAGCAGGCTTGGCGCGACTACTGCCAGCGGGAGCGGGGAGACCCAGTACTTC. The encoded protein is CASRLGATTASGSGETQYF. V usage is TRBV5-4 and J usage is TRBJ2-5; 8 bases map to TRBD2. The CDR3 is made up of 19 amino acids. Germline CDR1 is SGHNT and CDR2 is YYREEE (reference sequence). V gave up 5 bases and J gave up 5 bases; unmatched junction bases: 23.

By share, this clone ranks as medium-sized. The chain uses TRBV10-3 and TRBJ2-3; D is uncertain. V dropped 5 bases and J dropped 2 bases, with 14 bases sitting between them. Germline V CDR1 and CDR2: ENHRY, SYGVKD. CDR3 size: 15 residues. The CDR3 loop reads CAISNVRLSTDTQYF. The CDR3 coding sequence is TGTGCCATCAGTAACGTTCGGTTATCCACAGATACGCAGTATTTT.

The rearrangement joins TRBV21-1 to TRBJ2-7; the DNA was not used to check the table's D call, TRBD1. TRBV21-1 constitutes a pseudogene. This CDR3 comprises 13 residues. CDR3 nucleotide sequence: TGTGCCAGCAGCATAGCCCAAACCTACGAGCAGTACTTC. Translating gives CASSIAQTYEQYF.

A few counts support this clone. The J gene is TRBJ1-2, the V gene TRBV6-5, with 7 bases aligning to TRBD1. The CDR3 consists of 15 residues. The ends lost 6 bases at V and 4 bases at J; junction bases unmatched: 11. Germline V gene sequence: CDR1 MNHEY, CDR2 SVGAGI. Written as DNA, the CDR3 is TGTGCCAGCAGCCTTAAACCGCAGGGGGGCTATGGCTACACCTTC. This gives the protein CASSLKPQGGYGYTF.

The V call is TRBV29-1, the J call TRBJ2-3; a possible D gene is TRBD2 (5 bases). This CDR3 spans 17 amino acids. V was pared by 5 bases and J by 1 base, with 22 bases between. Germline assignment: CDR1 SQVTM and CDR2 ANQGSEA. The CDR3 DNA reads TGCAGCGTTCGCGACTGGGTCTTGGACGGGGGCACAGATACGCAGTATTTT. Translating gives CSVRDWVLDGGTDTQYF.

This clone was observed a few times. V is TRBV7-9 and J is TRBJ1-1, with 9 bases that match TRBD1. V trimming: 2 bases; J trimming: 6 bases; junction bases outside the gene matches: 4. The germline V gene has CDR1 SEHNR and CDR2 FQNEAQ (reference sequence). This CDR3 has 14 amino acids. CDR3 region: CASSLQGQGSEAFF. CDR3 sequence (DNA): TGTGCCAGCAGCTTACAGGGACAGGGTTCTGAAGCTTTCTTT.

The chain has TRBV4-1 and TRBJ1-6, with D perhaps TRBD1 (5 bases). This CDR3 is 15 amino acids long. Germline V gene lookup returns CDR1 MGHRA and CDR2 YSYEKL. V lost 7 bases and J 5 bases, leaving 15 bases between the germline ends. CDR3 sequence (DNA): TGCGCCAGCACCCGGGAGAGGGGAGATAATTCACCCCTCCACTTT. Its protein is CASTRERGDNSPLHF.

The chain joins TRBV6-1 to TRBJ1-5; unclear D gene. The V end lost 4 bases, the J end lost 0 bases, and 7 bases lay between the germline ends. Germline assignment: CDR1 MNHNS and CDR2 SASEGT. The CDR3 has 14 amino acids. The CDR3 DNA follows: TGTGCCAGCAGTGGCGGTTATAGCAATCAGCCCCAGCATTTT. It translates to CASSGGYSNQPQHF.

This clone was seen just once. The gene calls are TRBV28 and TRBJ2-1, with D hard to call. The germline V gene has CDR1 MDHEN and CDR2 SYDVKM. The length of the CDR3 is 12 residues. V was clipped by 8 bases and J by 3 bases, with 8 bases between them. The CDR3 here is CASGVSYNEQFF. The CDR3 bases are TGTGCCAGCGGAGTTAGCTACAATGAGCAGTTCTTC.

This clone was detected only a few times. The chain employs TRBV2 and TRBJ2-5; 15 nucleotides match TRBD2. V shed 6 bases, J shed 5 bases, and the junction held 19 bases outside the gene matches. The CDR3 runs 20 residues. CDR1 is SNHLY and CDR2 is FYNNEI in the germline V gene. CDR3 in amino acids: CASRPPGSRTSGRAAETQYF. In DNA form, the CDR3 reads TGTGCCAGCAGGCCTCCAGGGTCCCGGACTAGCGGGAGGGCCGCGGAGACCCAGTACTTC.

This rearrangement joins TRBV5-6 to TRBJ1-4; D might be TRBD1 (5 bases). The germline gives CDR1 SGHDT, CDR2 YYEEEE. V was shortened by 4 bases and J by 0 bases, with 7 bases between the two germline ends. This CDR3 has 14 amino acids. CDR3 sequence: CASSLGATNEKLFF. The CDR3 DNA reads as TGTGCCAGCAGCCTAGGGGCAACTAATGAAAAACTGTTTTTT.

The CDR3 DNA reads TGTGCCATCAGTGACGAATTGACAGGGGTTGAAGCTTTCTTT. Its translation is CAISDELTGVEAFF. This chain connects TRBV10-3 to TRBJ1-1, with TRBD1 matching over 8 bases. Germline CDR1 and CDR2: ENHRY and SYGVKD. The CDR3 totals 14 residues. The J segment lost 7 bases and the V segment lost 3 bases, leaving 7 bases of the junction unmatched.

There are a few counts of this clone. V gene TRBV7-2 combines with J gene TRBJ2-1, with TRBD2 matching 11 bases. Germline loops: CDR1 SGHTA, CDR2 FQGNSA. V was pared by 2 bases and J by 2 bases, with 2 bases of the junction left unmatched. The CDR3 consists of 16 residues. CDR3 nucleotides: TGTGCCAGCAGCTTACGTAGCGGGAGGGCCTACAATGAGCAGTTCTTC. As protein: CASSLRSGRAYNEQFF.

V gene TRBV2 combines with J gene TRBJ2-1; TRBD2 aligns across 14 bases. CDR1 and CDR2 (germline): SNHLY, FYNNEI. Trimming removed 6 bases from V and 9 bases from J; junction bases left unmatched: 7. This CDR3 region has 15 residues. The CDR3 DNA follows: TGTGCCAGCAGGCCGACTAGCGGGAGGGCCACTGAGCAGTTCTTC. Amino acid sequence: CASRPTSGRATEQFF.

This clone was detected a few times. The CDR3 DNA sequence: TGCGCCAGCAGTCAATCCCCGGGTTTCACCTACAATGAGCAGTTCTTC. Residues: CASSQSPGFTYNEQFF. The gene calls are TRBV23-1 and TRBJ2-1; D uncertain. TRBV23-1 falls under the ORF class, with uncertain function. This CDR3 has 16 residues. Between the trimmed V and J ends, which lost 0 bases and 2 bases, there was a span of 11 bases.